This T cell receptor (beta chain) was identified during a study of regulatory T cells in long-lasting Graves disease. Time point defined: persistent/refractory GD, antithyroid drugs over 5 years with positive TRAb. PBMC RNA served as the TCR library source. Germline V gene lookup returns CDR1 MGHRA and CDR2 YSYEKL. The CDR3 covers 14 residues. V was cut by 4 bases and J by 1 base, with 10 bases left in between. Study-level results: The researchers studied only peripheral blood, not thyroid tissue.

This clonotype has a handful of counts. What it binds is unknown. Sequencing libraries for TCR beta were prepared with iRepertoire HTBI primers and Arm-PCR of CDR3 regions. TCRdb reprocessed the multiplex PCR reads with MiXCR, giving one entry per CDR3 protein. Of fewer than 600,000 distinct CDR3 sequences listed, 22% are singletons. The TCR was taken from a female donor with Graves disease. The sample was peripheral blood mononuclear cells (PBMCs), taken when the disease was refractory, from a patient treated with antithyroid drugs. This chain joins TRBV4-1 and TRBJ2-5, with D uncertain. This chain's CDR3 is CASSRALTQETQYF. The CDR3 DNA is TGCGCCAGCAGCCGGGCGTTGACCCAAGAGACCCAGTACTTC.